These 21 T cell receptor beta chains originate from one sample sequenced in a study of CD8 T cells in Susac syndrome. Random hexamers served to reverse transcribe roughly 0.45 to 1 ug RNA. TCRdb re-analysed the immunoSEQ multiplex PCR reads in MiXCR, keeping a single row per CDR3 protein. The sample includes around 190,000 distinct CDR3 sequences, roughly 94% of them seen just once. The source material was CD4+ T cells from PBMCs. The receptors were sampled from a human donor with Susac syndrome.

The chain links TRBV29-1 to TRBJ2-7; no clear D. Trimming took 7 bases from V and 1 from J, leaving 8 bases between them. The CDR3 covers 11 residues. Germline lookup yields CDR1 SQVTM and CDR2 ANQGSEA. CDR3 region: CSAFGSYEQYF. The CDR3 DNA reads TGCAGCGCGTTTGGGTCCTACGAGCAGTACTTC.

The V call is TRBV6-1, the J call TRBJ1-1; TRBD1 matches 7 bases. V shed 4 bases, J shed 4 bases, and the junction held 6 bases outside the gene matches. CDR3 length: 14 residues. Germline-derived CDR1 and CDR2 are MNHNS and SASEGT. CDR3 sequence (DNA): TGTGCCAGCAGTGGATTGACAGGGAGCACTGAAGCTTTCTTT. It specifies CASSGLTGSTEAFF.

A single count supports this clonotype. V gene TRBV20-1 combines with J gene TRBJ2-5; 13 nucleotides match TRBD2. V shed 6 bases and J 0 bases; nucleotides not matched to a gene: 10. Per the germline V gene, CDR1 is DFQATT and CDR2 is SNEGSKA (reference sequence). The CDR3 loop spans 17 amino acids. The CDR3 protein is CSANGLAGDPYQETQYF. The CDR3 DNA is TGCAGTGCCAATGGACTAGCGGGGGACCCTTACCAAGAGACCCAGTACTTC.

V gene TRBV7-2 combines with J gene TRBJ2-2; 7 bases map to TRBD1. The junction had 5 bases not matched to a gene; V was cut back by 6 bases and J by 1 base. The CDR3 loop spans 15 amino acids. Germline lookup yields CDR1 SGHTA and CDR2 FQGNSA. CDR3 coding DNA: TGTGCCAGCAGACCCAGACAGGGGAACACCGGGGAGCTGTTTTTT. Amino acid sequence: CASRPRQGNTGELFF.

The CDR3 sequence is CASSYRGQGDGSPLHF. CDR3 nucleotide sequence: TGTGCCAGCAGTTACCGTGGACAGGGGGATGGTTCACCCCTCCACTTT. The chain joins TRBV6-5 to TRBJ1-6, with 10 nucleotides matching TRBD1. This CDR3 has 16 residues. The V gene end was trimmed by 2 bases and the J gene end by 9 bases; junction bases not matched to a gene: 7. Germline CDR1 reads MNHEY; CDR2 reads SVGAGI.

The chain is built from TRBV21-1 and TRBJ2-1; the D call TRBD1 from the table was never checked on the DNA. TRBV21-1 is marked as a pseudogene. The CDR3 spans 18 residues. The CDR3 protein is CASSKVGTVRPFDNEQFF. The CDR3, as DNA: TGTGCCAGCAGCAAAGTTGGCACTGTACGCCCATTTGACAATGAGCAGTTCTTC.

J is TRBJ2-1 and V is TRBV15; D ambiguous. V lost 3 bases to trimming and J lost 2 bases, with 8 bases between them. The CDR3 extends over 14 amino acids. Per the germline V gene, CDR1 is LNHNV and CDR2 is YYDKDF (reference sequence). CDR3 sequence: CATSSWEAYNEQFF. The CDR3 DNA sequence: TGTGCCACCAGCAGTTGGGAAGCCTACAATGAGCAGTTCTTC.

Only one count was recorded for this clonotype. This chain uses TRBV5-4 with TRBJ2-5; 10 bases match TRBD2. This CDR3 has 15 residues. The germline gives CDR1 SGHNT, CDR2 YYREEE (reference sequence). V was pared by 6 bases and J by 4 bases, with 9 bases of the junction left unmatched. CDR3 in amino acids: CASMSSGGIGETQYF. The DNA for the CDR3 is TGTGCCAGCATGAGTAGCGGGGGGATAGGAGAGACCCAGTACTTC.

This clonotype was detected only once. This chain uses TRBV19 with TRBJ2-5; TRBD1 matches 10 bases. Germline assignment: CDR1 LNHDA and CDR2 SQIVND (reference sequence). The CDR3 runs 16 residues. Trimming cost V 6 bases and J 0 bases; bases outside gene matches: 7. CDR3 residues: CASSRRQGAYQETQYF. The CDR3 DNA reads TGTGCCAGTAGCCGACGACAGGGGGCATACCAAGAGACCCAGTACTTC.

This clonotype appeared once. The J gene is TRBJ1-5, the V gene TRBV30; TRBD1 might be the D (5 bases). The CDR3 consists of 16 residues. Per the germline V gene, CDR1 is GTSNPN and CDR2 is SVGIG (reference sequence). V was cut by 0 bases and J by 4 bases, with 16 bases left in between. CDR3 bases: TGTGCCTGGAGTGTATCCTGGGGCAGGGATAATCAGCCCCAGCATTTT. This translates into CAWSVSWGRDNQPQHF.

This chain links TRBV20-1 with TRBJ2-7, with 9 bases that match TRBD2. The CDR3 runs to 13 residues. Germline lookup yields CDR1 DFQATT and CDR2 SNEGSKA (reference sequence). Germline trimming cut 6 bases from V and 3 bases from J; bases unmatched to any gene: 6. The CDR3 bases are TGCAGTGCGGGAAGCGGGGGGTACTACGAGCAGTACTTC. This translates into CSAGSGGYYEQYF.

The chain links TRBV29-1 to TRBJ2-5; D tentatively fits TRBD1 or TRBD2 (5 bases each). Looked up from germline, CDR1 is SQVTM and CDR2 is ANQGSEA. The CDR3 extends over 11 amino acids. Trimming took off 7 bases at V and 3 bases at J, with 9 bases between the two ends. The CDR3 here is CSGGTKETQYF. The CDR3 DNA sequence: TGCAGCGGAGGGACGAAAGAGACCCAGTACTTC.

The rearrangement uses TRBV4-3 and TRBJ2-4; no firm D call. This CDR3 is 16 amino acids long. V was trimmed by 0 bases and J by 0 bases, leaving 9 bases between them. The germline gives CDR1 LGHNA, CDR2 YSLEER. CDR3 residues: CASSQETHLAKNIQYF. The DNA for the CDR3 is TGCGCCAGCAGCCAAGAGACTCACCTAGCCAAAAACATTCAGTACTTC.

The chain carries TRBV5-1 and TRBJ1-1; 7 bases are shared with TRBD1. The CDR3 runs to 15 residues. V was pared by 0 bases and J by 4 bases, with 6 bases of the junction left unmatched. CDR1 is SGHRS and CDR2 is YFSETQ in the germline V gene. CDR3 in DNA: TGCGCCAGCAGCTTGGGTGACAGGGTGGTCACTGAAGCTTTCTTT. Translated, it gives CASSLGDRVVTEAFF.

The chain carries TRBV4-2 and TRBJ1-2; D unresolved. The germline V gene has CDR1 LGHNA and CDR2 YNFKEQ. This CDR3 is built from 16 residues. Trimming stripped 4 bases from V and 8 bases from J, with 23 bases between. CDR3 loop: CASSLNPGPTTGGYTF. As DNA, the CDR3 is TGTGCCAGCAGCCTGAACCCGGGCCCTACAACGGGGGGCTACACCTTC.

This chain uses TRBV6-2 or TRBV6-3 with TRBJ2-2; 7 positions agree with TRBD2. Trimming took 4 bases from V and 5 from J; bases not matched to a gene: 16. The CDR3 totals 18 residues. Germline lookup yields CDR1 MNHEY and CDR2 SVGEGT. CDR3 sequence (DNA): TGTGCCAGCAGTTGGCCGACTTATTCAGCGGGGCAAACCGGGGAGCTGTTTTTT. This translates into CASSWPTYSAGQTGELFF.

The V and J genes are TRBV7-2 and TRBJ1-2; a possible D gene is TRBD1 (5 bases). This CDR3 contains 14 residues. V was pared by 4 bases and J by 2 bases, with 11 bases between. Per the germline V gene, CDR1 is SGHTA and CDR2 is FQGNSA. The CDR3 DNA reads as TGTGCCAGCAGCTCACAACAGGAAAACTATGGCTACACCTTC. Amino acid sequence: CASSSQQENYGYTF.

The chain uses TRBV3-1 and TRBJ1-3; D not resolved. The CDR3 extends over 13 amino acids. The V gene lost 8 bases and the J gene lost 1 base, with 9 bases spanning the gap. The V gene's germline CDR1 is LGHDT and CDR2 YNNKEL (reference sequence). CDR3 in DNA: TGTGCCAGCGCTCAGGCATCTGGAAACACCATATATTTT. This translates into CASAQASGNTIYF.

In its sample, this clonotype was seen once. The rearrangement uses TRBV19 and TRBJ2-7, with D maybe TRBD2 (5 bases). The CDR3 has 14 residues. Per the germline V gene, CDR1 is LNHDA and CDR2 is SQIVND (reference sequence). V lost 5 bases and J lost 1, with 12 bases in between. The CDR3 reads CASSRSGGSYEQYF. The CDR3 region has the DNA TGTGCCAGTAGTCGATCCGGCGGGTCCTACGAGCAGTACTTC.

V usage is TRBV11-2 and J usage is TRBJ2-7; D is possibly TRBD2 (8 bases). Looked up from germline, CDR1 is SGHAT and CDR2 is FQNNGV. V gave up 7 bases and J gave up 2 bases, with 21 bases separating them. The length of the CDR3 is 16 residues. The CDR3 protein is CASTPTGGTVTYEQYF. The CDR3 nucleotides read TGTGCCAGCACCCCCACGGGGGGGACAGTTACCTACGAGCAGTACTTC.

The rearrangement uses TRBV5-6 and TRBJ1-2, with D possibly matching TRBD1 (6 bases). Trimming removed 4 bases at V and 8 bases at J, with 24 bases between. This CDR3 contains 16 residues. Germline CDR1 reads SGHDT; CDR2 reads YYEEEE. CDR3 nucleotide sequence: TGTGCCAGCAGCATGGGCGGCGGGGGCTCCCGGGCCGGCTACACCTTC. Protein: CASSMGGGGSRAGYTF.